This TCR beta chain stems from a study of CD8 T cells in Susac syndrome. Concerning this clonotype: Its antigen is as yet unknown.

Whole-study findings and limits: It was acknowledged in the study that its TCR sequencing and HLA analysis involved a relatively small number of individuals.

V lost 7 bases and J lost 3; bases outside the gene matches: 11. CDR1 and CDR2 from the germline V gene are MDHEN and SYDVKM. The CDR3 covers 15 residues. It was with random hexamers that roughly 0.5 to 1 ug RNA was reverse transcribed. Amplification of TCR beta CDR3 across 54 Vbeta and 13 Jbeta was performed with immunoSEQ multiplex PCR. A single record per CDR3 protein comes from TCRdb applying MiXCR to the immunoSEQ multiplex PCR reads. The sample records approximately 280,000 distinct CDR3 sequences, 85% being singletons. This receptor was identified in a human donor with multiple sclerosis. The genes are TRBV28 and TRBJ1-2; TRBD1 aligns across 7 bases. Sequenced sample: CD8+ T cells from PBMCs. DNA of the CDR3: TGTGCCAGCAAACTACAGGGGATTGGGGACTATGGCTACACCTTC. It is translated as CASKLQGIGDYGYTF.